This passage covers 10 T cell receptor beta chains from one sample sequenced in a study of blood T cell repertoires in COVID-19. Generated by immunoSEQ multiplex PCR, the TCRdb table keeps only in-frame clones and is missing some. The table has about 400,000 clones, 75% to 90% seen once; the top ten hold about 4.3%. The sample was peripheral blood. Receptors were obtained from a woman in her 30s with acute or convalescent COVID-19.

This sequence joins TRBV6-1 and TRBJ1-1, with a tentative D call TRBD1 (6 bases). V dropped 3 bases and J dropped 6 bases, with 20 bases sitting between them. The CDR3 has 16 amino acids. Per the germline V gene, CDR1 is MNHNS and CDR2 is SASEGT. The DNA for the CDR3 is TGTGCCAGCAGTGAGCTTTTTCGGGGGGCTTTCGCTGAAGCTTTCTTT. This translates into CASSELFRGAFAEAFF.

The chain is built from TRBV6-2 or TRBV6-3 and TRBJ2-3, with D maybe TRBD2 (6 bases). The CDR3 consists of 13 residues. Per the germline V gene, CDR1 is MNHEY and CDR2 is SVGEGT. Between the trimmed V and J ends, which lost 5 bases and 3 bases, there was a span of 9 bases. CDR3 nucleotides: TGTGCCAGCAGTCTCCGGGGGACAGATACGCAGTATTTT. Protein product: CASSLRGTDTQYF.

This CDR3 is CASSGRGAAFDSNQPQHF. In DNA, the CDR3 is TGTGCCAGCAGTGGTCGGGGGGCTGCCTTTGATAGCAATCAGCCCCAGCATTTT. The chain recombines TRBV28 with TRBJ1-5, with D perhaps TRBD1 (6 bases). V was shortened by 5 bases and J by 0 bases, with 20 bases between the two germline ends. Looked up from germline, CDR1 is MDHEN and CDR2 is SYDVKM. The CDR3 loop spans 18 amino acids.

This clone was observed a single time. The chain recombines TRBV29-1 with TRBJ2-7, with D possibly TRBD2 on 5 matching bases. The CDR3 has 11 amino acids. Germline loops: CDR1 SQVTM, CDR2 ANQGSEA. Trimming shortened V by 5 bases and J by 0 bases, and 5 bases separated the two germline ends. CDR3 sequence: CSVRGSYEQYF. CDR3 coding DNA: TGCAGCGTTCGGGGCTCCTACGAGCAGTACTTC.

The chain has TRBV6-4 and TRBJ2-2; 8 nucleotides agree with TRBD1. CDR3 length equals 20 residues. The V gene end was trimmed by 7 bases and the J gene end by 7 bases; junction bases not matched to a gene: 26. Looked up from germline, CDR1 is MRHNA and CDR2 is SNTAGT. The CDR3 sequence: CASISLTPPDRGLGHGELFF. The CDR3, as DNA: TGTGCCAGCATCTCCCTGACCCCGCCCGACAGGGGACTTGGTCACGGGGAGCTGTTTTTT.

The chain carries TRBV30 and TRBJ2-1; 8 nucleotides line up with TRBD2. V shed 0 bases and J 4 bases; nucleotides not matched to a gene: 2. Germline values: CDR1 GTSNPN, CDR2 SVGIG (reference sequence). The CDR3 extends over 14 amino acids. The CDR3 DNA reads TGTGCCTGGAGTGTACTAGCGGCTTACAATGAGCAGTTCTTC. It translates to CAWSVLAAYNEQFF.

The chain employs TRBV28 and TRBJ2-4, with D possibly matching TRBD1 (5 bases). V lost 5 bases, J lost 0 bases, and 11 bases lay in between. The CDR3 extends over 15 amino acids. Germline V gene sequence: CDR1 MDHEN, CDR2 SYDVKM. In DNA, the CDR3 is TGTGCCAGCAGTCGACAGATACTAGCCAAAAACATTCAGTACTTC. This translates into CASSRQILAKNIQYF.

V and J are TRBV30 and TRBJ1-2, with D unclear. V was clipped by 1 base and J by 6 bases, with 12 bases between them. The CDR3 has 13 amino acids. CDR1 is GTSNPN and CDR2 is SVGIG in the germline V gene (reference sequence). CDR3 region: CAWSDERFHGYTF. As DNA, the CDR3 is TGTGCCTGGAGTGATGAACGGTTCCATGGCTACACCTTC.

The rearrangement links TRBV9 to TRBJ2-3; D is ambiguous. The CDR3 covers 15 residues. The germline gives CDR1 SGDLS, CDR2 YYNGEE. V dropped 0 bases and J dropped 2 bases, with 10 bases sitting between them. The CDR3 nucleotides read TGTGCCAGCAGCGTAGGGGCGATCAACACAGATACGCAGTATTTT. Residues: CASSVGAINTDTQYF.

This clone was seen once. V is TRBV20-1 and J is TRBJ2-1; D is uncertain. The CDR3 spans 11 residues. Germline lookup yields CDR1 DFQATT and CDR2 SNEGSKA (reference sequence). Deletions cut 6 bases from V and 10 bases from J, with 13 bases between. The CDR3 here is CSATGIQEQFF. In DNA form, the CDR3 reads TGCAGTGCAACCGGTATCCAAGAGCAGTTCTTC.